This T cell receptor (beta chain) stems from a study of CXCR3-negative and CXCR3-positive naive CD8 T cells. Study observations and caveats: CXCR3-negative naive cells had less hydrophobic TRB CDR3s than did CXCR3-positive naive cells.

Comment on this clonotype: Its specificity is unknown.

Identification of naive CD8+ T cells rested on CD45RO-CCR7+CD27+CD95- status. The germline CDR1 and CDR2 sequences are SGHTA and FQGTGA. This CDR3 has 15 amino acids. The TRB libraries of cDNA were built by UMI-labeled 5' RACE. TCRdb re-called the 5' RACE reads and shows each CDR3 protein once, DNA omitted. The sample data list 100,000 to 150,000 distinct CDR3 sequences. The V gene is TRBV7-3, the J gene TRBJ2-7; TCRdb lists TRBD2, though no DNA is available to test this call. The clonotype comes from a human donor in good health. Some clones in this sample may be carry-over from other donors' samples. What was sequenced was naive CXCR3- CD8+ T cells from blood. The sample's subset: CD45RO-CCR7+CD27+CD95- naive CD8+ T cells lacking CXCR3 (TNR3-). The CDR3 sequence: CASSLTPDSRGEQYF.